The 25 T cell receptor beta chains listed next were all sequenced from one sample in a study of blood T cell repertoires in COVID-19. Clones were sequenced by immunoSEQ multiplex PCR, and TCRdb holds only the in-frame ones, with some missing. The data show some 530,000 clones, about nine tenths seen once. The sample was PBMCs or T cells enriched from blood (not recorded which). These receptor sequences come from a woman in her sixties or seventies who had recovered from COVID-19.

This clone was recorded many times. The V gene is TRBV5-1, the J gene TRBJ1-6; D is possibly TRBD1 (6 bases). Between the trimmed V and J ends, which lost 5 bases and 0 bases, there was a span of 21 bases. The CDR3 has 19 amino acids. The germline V gene has CDR1 SGHRS and CDR2 YFSETQ. CDR3 in DNA: TGCGCCAGCAGTTACCGTACAGGGCCCTTAAGCTCCTATAATTCACCCCTCCACTTT. It encodes CASSYRTGPLSSYNSPLHF.

The V and J genes are TRBV9 and TRBJ1-1; possibly TRBD1 for D (5 bases). The germline V gene has CDR1 SGDLS and CDR2 YYNGEE. The ends were cut back, 0 bases at V and 11 bases at J, with 23 bases in the middle. The CDR3 has 16 residues. The CDR3 DNA reads TGTGCCAGCAGCGTAGTCAAAGGGACTTTTGGACGAGAGGCTTTCTTT. Protein product: CASSVVKGTFGREAFF.

The chain couples TRBV27 to TRBJ2-5, with 9 bases fitting TRBD1. V dropped 4 bases and J dropped 4; count of bases not matched to a gene: 10. CDR3 size: 16 residues. The germline V gene encodes CDR1 MNHEY and CDR2 SMNVEV (reference sequence). In DNA form, the CDR3 reads TGTGCCAGCAGTTCCACTCCGGGACAGGGAACAGAGACCCAGTACTTC. Translating it yields CASSSTPGQGTETQYF.

This clone was seen a single time. The CDR3 here is CASARRSSYNSPLHF. For the CDR3, the DNA is TGTGCCAGCGCGAGGAGGAGCTCCTATAATTCACCCCTCCACTTT. The chain carries TRBV2 and TRBJ1-6; D is unclear. V was cut by 8 bases and J by 0 bases, with 11 bases left in between. This CDR3 has 15 amino acids. The germline CDR1 and CDR2 sequences are SNHLY and FYNNEI.

The J gene is TRBJ1-4, the V gene TRBV19, with a possible D match to TRBD1 (5 bases). Trimming took 8 bases from V and 5 from J, leaving 15 bases between them. CDR1 LNHDA and CDR2 SQIVND come from the germline V gene (reference sequence). The CDR3 is 14 amino acids. DNA for the CDR3: TGTGCCAGTCAGCAAACGGGACTAAATGAAAAACTGTTTTTT. It translates to CASQQTGLNEKLFF. The whole variable domain, filled in from reference TRBV19 and TRBJ1-4, reads DGGITQSPKYLFRKEGQNVTLSCEQNLNHDAMYWYRQDPGQGLRLIYYSQIVNDFQKGDIAEGYSVSREKKESFPLTVTSAQKNPTAFYLCASQQTGLNEKLFFGSGTQLSVL.

The chain recombines TRBV14 with TRBJ2-5; D is uncertain. With 1 base removed from V and 5 bases from J, the gap between germline ends came to 8 bases. The CDR3 runs to 13 residues. Germline V gives CDR1 SGHDN, CDR2 FVKESK. CDR3 coding DNA: TGTGCCAGCAGCCAAGCCATACAGGAGACCCAGTACTTC. Protein product: CASSQAIQETQYF.

This sequence joins TRBV2 and TRBJ1-4; a weak D match, TRBD1 (5 bases). The CDR3 is made up of 15 amino acids. Trimming cost V 0 bases and J 7 bases, with 12 bases left between them. Germline-derived CDR1 and CDR2 are SNHLY and FYNNEI. This chain's CDR3 is CASSEARGRSEKLFF. The CDR3 bases are TGTGCCAGCAGTGAAGCGCGGGGGAGGAGTGAAAAACTGTTTTTT.

This clone was detected only a few times. This chain links TRBV19 with TRBJ1-5, with D tentatively TRBD1 (6 bases). Trimming pared 1 base from V and 0 bases from J, leaving 10 bases between. CDR1 LNHDA and CDR2 SQIVND come from the germline V gene (reference sequence). The CDR3 has 16 amino acids. The CDR3 DNA is TGTGCCAGTAGTATAGGAGGGGGATATAGCAATCAGCCCCAGCATTTT. Its translation: CASSIGGGYSNQPQHF.

This chain links TRBV27 with TRBJ2-1, with no clear D. The CDR3 has 15 residues. Germline-derived CDR1 and CDR2 are MNHEY and SMNVEV (reference sequence). With 2 bases removed from V and 0 bases from J, the gap between germline ends came to 8 bases. CDR3 amino acids: CASSLAAASYNEQFF. The CDR3 DNA sequence: TGTGCCAGCAGTTTAGCGGCGGCCTCCTACAATGAGCAGTTCTTC.

The chain joins TRBV5-3 to TRBJ2-2; D not certain. TRBV5-3 is designated an ORF whose function remains uncertain. The CDR3 is 13 amino acids. The V gene lost 2 bases and the J gene lost 6 bases, with 8 bases spanning the gap. Here the CDR3 DNA reads TGTGCCAGAAGCTTCAAATCCCCCGGGGAGCTGTTTTTT. It is translated as CARSFKSPGELFF.

V and J are TRBV19 and TRBJ2-2; possible D gene TRBD2, 6 bases. The CDR3 length is 15 residues. Trimming removed 8 bases at V and 1 base at J, with 14 bases between. The germline CDR1 and CDR2 sequences are LNHDA and SQIVND (reference sequence). CDR3 in amino acids: CASRLGGVNTGELFF. CDR3 nucleotide sequence: TGTGCCAGTCGCTTGGGGGGAGTGAACACCGGGGAGCTGTTTTTT.

This clone was observed a handful of times. The same CDR3 is also encoded by other DNA sequences in this sample. This chain links TRBV5-1 with TRBJ1-1; maybe TRBD1 (5 bases). The ends were cut back, 2 bases at V and 1 base at J, with 6 bases in the middle. CDR1 is SGHRS and CDR2 is YFSETQ in the germline V gene. The length of the CDR3 is 13 residues. CDR3 in amino acids: CASSFTGNTEAFF. CDR3 nucleotide sequence: TGCGCCAGCAGCTTCACAGGGAACACTGAAGCTTTCTTT.

The rearrangement uses TRBV3-1 (or the pseudogene TRBV3-2) and TRBJ1-4; TRBD1 might be the D (5 bases). Germline lookup yields CDR1 LGHDT and CDR2 YNNKEL (reference sequence). Trimming stripped 1 base from V and 5 bases from J, with 14 bases between. This CDR3 has 16 amino acids. This CDR3 reads CASSQGRRGGNEKLFF. The CDR3 coding sequence is TGTGCCAGCAGCCAAGGAAGGAGGGGAGGGAATGAAAAACTGTTTTTT.

This sequence joins TRBV4-1 and TRBJ1-6; 7 nucleotides match TRBD1. Germline V CDR1 and CDR2: MGHRA, YSYEKL. This CDR3 contains 13 residues. With V trimmed by 7 bases and J by 10 bases, 7 bases remained unmatched. CDR3 sequence reads: CASTEGGSSPLHF. CDR3 nucleotides: TGCGCCAGCACTGAAGGGGGCAGCTCACCCCTCCACTTT.

The chain couples TRBV7-8 to TRBJ2-1; 12 bases map to TRBD2. The CDR3 is made up of 17 amino acids. V trimming: 2 bases; J trimming: 1 base; junction bases outside the gene matches: 3. Germline V gene lookup returns CDR1 SGHVS and CDR2 FQNEAQ. CDR3 DNA: TGTGCCAGCAGCTTACATCTAGCGGGGGGGTCCTACAATGAGCAGTTCTTC. It codes for CASSLHLAGGSYNEQFF.

The chain combines TRBV3-1 (or the pseudogene TRBV3-2) with TRBJ2-1; tentatively, D is TRBD2 (6 bases). V was pared by 2 bases and J by 5 bases, with 16 bases between. The germline V gene encodes CDR1 LGHDT and CDR2 YNNKEL (reference sequence). The CDR3 loop spans 16 amino acids. CDR3 region: CASSQIPGLRNNEQFF. The CDR3 region has the DNA TGTGCCAGCAGCCAAATACCGGGACTCCGAAACAATGAGCAGTTCTTC.

J is TRBJ2-7 and V is TRBV9; D not resolved. The V end lost 0 bases, the J end lost 3 bases, and 13 bases lay between the germline ends. There are 15 residues in the CDR3. CDR1 SGDLS and CDR2 YYNGEE come from the germline V gene. The CDR3 nucleotides are TGTGCCAGCAGCGTAGGTAGAGGCCCGTACTACGAGCAGTACTTC. It yields the protein CASSVGRGPYYEQYF.

This clone was picked up one time. The J gene is TRBJ1-4, the V gene TRBV10-2; maybe TRBD1 (5 bases). Trimming removed 7 bases at V and 6 bases at J, with 18 bases between. The length of the CDR3 is 15 residues. Germline CDR1 is WSHSY and CDR2 is SAAADI. The CDR3 DNA is TGCGCCAGCACCGCCGGGGACTCTGGTCATGAAAAACTGTTTTTT. Amino acid sequence: CASTAGDSGHEKLFF.

The V gene is TRBV7-2, the J gene TRBJ2-7; TRBD2 aligns across 7 bases. From germline, CDR1 is SGHTA and CDR2 FQGNSA. This CDR3 spans 15 amino acids. Trimming cost V 7 bases and J 3 bases; bases outside gene matches: 12. CDR3 sequence: CASNTVERGVYEQYF. Here the CDR3 DNA reads TGTGCCAGCAACACTGTTGAGCGGGGAGTCTACGAGCAGTACTTC.

The rearrangement uses TRBV5-6 and TRBJ2-7; 7 positions agree with TRBD1. Germline V gives CDR1 SGHDT, CDR2 YYEEEE. There are 12 residues in the CDR3. J gave up 7 bases and V 4 bases, and 5 bases lay outside the gene matches. The CDR3: CASSLDRREQYV. The CDR3 nucleotides are TGTGCCAGCAGCCTGGACAGGCGGGAGCAGTACGTC.

This clone appeared a single time. The chain combines TRBV28 with TRBJ1-5, with a tentative D call TRBD1 (5 bases). Germline-derived CDR1 and CDR2 are MDHEN and SYDVKM. This CDR3 region has 17 residues. V was pared by 8 bases and J by 0 bases, with 20 bases between. The CDR3, as DNA: TGTGCCAGCGTGGGGTCAAGGTGGGGCTATAGCAATCAGCCCCAGCATTTT. Encoded protein: CASVGSRWGYSNQPQHF.

The chain employs TRBV6-5 and TRBJ2-7, with D tentatively TRBD2 (7 bases). With 8 bases removed from V and 4 bases from J, the gap between germline ends came to 15 bases. The CDR3 is 13 residues long. Germline V gives CDR1 MNHEY, CDR2 SVGAGI. The CDR3 sequence: CASWGGLIYEQYF. The DNA for the CDR3 is TGTGCCAGCTGGGGGGGGCTAATTTACGAGCAGTACTTC.

J is TRBJ1-5 and V is TRBV19, with TRBD1 identical over 7 bases. Germline V gene sequence: CDR1 LNHDA, CDR2 SQIVND (reference sequence). V gave up 7 bases and J gave up 2 bases; unmatched junction bases: 8. The CDR3 spans 15 residues. CDR3 protein: CASTLTGSGNQPQHF. CDR3 sequence (DNA): TGTGCCAGTACCCTGACAGGGTCCGGCAATCAGCCCCAGCATTTT.

In regard to this clone: This sample also contains other DNA sequences that code for the same CDR3. V is TRBV12-3 or TRBV12-4 and J is TRBJ1-2, with a possible D match to TRBD1 (5 bases). Trimming shortened V by 0 bases and J by 5 bases, and 7 bases separated the two germline ends. The CDR3 is 13 amino acids. The CDR3 reads CASSLAGAYGYTF. The DNA of the CDR3 is TGTGCCAGCAGTTTAGCAGGGGCATATGGCTACACCTTC.

The chain combines TRBV28 with TRBJ2-7; 7 bases align to TRBD2. Germline V gene lookup returns CDR1 MDHEN and CDR2 SYDVKM. There are 15 residues in the CDR3. The trim removed 6 bases at V and 7 bases at J, leaving 15 bases unmatched. CDR3 loop: CASSSPARGAGEQYV. In DNA, the CDR3 is TGTGCCAGCAGCTCACCAGCAAGGGGAGCGGGGGAGCAGTACGTC.